This T cell receptor (beta chain) is from a study of blood T cell repertoires in COVID-19. In the study overall: T cells, B-cell-depleted T cells, or PBMCs supplied cDNA or gDNA.

V was pared by 0 bases and J by 3 bases, with 11 bases between. The CDR3 extends over 15 amino acids. Germline V CDR1 and CDR2: MNHEY, SVGAGI. Produced via immunoSEQ multiplex PCR; TCRdb's table is partial and in-frame only. The repertoire holds roughly 250,000 clones, with just under 90% as singletons. The TCR was taken from a man aged 50-60 years who had been exposed to COVID-19. The V gene is TRBV6-5, the J gene TRBJ1-2; D may be TRBD1 (6 bases). Sample: PBMCs or T cells enriched from blood (not recorded which). This CDR3 reads CASSYSGGSDYGYTF. CDR3 DNA: TGTGCCAGCAGTTACTCAGGGGGTTCGGACTATGGCTACACCTTC.